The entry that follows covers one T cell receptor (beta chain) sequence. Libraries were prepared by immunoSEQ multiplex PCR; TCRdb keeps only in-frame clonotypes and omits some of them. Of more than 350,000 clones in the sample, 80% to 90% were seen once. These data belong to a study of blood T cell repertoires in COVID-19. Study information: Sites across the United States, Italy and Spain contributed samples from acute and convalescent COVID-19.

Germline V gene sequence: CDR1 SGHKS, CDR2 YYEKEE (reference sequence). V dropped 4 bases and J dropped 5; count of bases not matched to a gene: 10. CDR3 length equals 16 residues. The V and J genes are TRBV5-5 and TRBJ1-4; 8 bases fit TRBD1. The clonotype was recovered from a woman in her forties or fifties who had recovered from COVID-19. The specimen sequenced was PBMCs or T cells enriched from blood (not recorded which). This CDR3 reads CASSGGVWTGNEKLFF. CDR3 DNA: TGTGCCAGCAGCGGGGGGGTATGGACAGGGAATGAAAAACTGTTTTTT.